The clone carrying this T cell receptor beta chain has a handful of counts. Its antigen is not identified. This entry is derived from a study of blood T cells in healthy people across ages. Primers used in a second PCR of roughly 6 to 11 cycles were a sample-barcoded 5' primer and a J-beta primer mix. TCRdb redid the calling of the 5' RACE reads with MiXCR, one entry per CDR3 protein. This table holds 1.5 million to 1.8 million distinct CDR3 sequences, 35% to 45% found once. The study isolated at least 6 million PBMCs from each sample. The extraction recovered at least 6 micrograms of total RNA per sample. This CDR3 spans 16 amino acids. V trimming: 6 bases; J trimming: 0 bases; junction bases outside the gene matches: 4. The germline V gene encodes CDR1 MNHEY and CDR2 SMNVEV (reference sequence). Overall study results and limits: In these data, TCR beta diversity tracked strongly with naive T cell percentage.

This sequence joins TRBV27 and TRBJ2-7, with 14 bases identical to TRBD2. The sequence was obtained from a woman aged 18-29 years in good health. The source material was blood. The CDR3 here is CASSRGLAGDSYEQYF. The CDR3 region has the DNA TGTGCCAGCAGCCGGGGACTAGCGGGGGACTCCTACGAGCAGTACTTC.